One sample yielded the 16 T cell receptor beta chains listed below, sequenced in a study of cytomegalovirus exposure and HLA in healthy donors. PCR involved 60 Vbeta and 13 Jbeta primers. Using immunoSEQ multiplex PCR, the repertoire was profiled, and TCRdb retains in-frame clones only, with some absent. The repertoire consists of some 130,000 clones, with around 79% occurring once and the leading ten covering 6.5%. The source material was PBMCs. These receptors were obtained from a man aged 40-55 years in good health and CMV-seropositive.

The table lists this clone with a count of one. The chain couples TRBV20-1 to TRBJ1-1; D gene unclear. Per the germline V gene, CDR1 is DFQATT and CDR2 is SNEGSKA (reference sequence). The CDR3 extends over 11 amino acids. V lost 1 base to trimming and J lost 4 bases, with 4 bases between them. CDR3 sequence (DNA): TGCAGTGCTAGAGCTCTCACTGAAGCTTTCTTT. Amino acid sequence: CSARALTEAFF.

This chain links TRBV11-1 with TRBJ2-1, with D perhaps TRBD2 (6 bases). The CDR3 is 15 residues long. CDR1 and CDR2 from the germline V gene are SGHAT and FQDESV (reference sequence). The V end was cut by 2 bases, the J end by 7 bases, with 15 bases between. The CDR3 nucleotides are TGTGCCAGCAGCTTATCTTTATGGGGGGAAAATGAGCAGTTCTTC. Translating it yields CASSLSLWGENEQFF.

The chain joins TRBV7-9 to TRBJ2-2; D unclear. This CDR3 comprises 15 residues. V gave up 4 bases and J gave up 6 bases, with 15 bases separating them. The germline V gene has CDR1 SEHNR and CDR2 FQNEAQ (reference sequence). DNA for the CDR3: TGTGCCAGCAGCTCCGTTTCCCCGAGCGCCGGGGAGCTGTTTTTT. Translating gives CASSSVSPSAGELFF.

The rearrangement links TRBV19 to TRBJ2-3; 13 bases map to TRBD2. The CDR3 spans 16 residues. With 7 bases clipped from V and 4 bases from J, the junction kept 8 bases outside the gene matches. The germline V gene has CDR1 LNHDA and CDR2 SQIVND (reference sequence). The CDR3 reads CASTMGLAGRADTQYF. DNA of the CDR3: TGTGCCAGTACCATGGGACTAGCGGGAAGGGCAGATACGCAGTATTTT.

V gene TRBV18 combines with J gene TRBJ2-5; 7 nucleotides line up with TRBD1. The CDR3 is 15 amino acids. Germline V lookup: CDR1 KGHSH, CDR2 LQKENI. Germline trimming cut 2 bases from V and 5 bases from J; bases unmatched to any gene: 8. CDR3 sequence (DNA): TGTGCCAGCTCACCATCCCAGGGGGAACGGGAGACCCAGTACTTC. The encoded protein is CASSPSQGERETQYF.

The gene calls are TRBV7-6 and TRBJ1-2; D may be TRBD1 (6 bases). Trimming shortened V by 1 base and J by 6 bases, and 9 bases separated the two germline ends. Per germline, CDR1 SGHVS and CDR2 FNYEAQ. CDR3 length equals 13 residues. DNA of the CDR3: TGTGCCAGCAGCTTAGTGACAGGCGATGGCTACACCTTC. It codes for CASSLVTGDGYTF.

The genes are TRBV19 and TRBJ1-2, with 8 bases fitting TRBD1. J was trimmed by 8 bases and V by 5 bases; bases with no gene match: 7. The germline CDR1 and CDR2 sequences are LNHDA and SQIVND (reference sequence). The CDR3 runs to 13 residues. CDR3 sequence: CASSLGTGGGYTF. CDR3 nucleotides: TGTGCCAGTAGTTTAGGGACAGGTGGCGGCTACACCTTC.

Note on this clone: Other DNA sequences from this sample encode an identical CDR3 as well. The J gene is TRBJ1-1, the V gene TRBV7-2; 9 bases align to TRBD1. The CDR3 runs to 13 residues. Germline CDR1 SGHTA, CDR2 FQGNSA. V lost 8 bases to trimming and J lost 6 bases; unmatched junction nucleotides: 7. The CDR3 reads CASSNRDRAEAFF. CDR3 nucleotide sequence: TGTGCCAGCTCTAATCGGGACAGGGCTGAAGCTTTCTTT.

This clone was picked up a small number of times. This chain uses TRBV11-2 with TRBJ1-1, with 10 bases matching TRBD1. CDR1 and CDR2 from the germline V gene are SGHAT and FQNNGV. The CDR3 runs to 18 residues. After removal of 5 bases from V and 1 base from J, the junction contained 13 bases not matched to a gene. The CDR3 DNA sequence: TGTGCCAGCAGCCCAAGAGGGGGGACAGGGGAATCGAACACTGAAGCTTTCTTT. Protein product: CASSPRGGTGESNTEAFF.

The rearrangement uses TRBV10-3 and TRBJ2-7; 9 bases align to TRBD1. With V trimmed by 4 bases and J by 5 bases, 9 bases remained unmatched. The CDR3 covers 15 residues. The germline CDR1 and CDR2 sequences are ENHRY and SYGVKD. The CDR3 reads CAISAAGTGRDEQYF. The CDR3 nucleotides read TGTGCCATCAGTGCGGCCGGGACAGGGCGTGACGAGCAGTACTTC.

This chain uses TRBV7-2 with TRBJ2-3, with 14 nucleotides matching TRBD2. The CDR3 has 18 residues. Looked up from germline, CDR1 is SGHTA and CDR2 is FQGNSA. V lost 3 bases, J lost 3 bases, and 8 bases stayed unmatched. CDR3 sequence: CASSFGLAGGVVTDTQYF. The DNA of the CDR3 is TGTGCCAGCAGCTTCGGACTAGCGGGAGGAGTGGTGACAGATACGCAGTATTTT.

The chain employs TRBV5-4 and TRBJ1-1; no clear D. The CDR3 sequence is 13 residues long. CDR1 is SGHNT, CDR2 YYREEE, per germline (reference sequence). Trimming left V 0 bases short and J 4 bases short, with 7 bases between. CDR3 residues: CASSLAVGTEAFF. The CDR3, as DNA: TGTGCCAGCAGCTTGGCGGTCGGCACTGAAGCTTTCTTT.

This chain joins TRBV6-5 and TRBJ1-5, with D perhaps TRBD1 (5 bases). Germline CDR1 is MNHEY and CDR2 is SVGAGI. This CDR3 comprises 14 residues. Trimming took off 6 bases at V and 9 bases at J, with 18 bases between the two ends. The DNA for the CDR3 is TGTGCCAGCAGCCCTGACAGCGTTCTTTCGCCCCAGCATTTT. This encodes CASSPDSVLSPQHF.

This chain uses TRBV7-9 with TRBJ2-1, with D maybe TRBD2 (5 bases). Germline V lookup: CDR1 SEHNR, CDR2 FQNEAQ (reference sequence). V was pared by 1 base and J by 10 bases, with 17 bases between. This CDR3 comprises 15 residues. This CDR3 reads CASSLDSGIVGEQFF. The CDR3 DNA is TGTGCCAGCAGCTTAGACAGCGGTATAGTAGGGGAGCAGTTCTTC.

This sequence joins TRBV7-9 and TRBJ2-7, with 10 nucleotides matching TRBD1. The CDR3 consists of 12 residues. Germline trimming cut 5 bases from V and 6 bases from J; bases unmatched to any gene: 1. CDR1 is SEHNR and CDR2 is FQNEAQ in the germline V gene (reference sequence). This CDR3 reads CASSRDRGEQYF. The CDR3 nucleotides are TGTGCCAGCAGCCGGGACAGGGGCGAGCAGTACTTC.

This clone was seen a handful of times. This chain links TRBV25-1 with TRBJ1-1, with D maybe TRBD1 (5 bases). CDR1 MGHDK and CDR2 SYGVNS come from the germline V gene. The V gene lost 3 bases and the J gene lost 4 bases, with 9 bases spanning the gap. The CDR3 is made up of 13 amino acids. CDR3 in DNA: TGTGCCAGCAGTGAGAGGAGGGGCACTGAAGCTTTCTTT. Its translation: CASSERRGTEAFF.